This T cell receptor (beta chain) was recorded in a study of response to subunit inactivated influenza vaccine listed by TCRdb under 2018. Regarding the research as a whole: To follow how T cells responded to a trivalent subunit inactivated influenza vaccine, the researchers relied on deep quantitative profiling of the T cell receptor repertoire.

Preparation of the library involved RT-PCR. TCRdb records Illumina HiSeq 2500 as the sequencer. In-frame beta chains were kept once TCRdb had trimmed the public reads at Q25 with fastp and called clones with MiXCR. CDR3 protein sequences are deduplicated, and each keeps its most common genes and DNA. In this sample the table shows about 620,000 distinct CDR3 sequences, 12% of which occur a single time. The ten largest clones capture 10% of the sample. General conclusions and limits of the study: According to the authors, only a limited number of new T cells may be recruited by each seasonal influenza vaccination.

This clonotype has just a few counts. Its antigen specificity is not known. Per-nucleotide qualities are absent, and no much larger clonotype sits a single base away. This TCR was recovered from a man in his fifties who received an inactivated influenza vaccine. Donor details come from another sample of the same person, matched by shared clones. Sequences were derived from PBMCs from blood, sampled on the day of vaccination.

The DNA sequence follows: TGCGCCAGCAGCCAAGAGACAGGGGGCCGTGGTGAGCAGTTCTTC. It translates as CASSQETGGRGEQFF. The rearranged chain carries TRBV4-3 and TRBJ2-1, with 10 junctional bases fitting TRBD1. Ends trimmed: V by 0 bases, J by 9 bases; bases unmatched to a gene: 5. From the cysteine through the phenylalanine, the CDR3 covers 15 amino acids. Only the CDR3 DNA stays, 45 bases, in frame from base 1. From a lookup of the germline V gene, CDR1 and CDR2 are LGHNA and YSLEER.